Shown below are 22 T cell receptor beta chains from a single sample sequenced in a study of regulatory T cells in long-lasting Graves disease. Sequencing libraries for TCR beta were prepared with iRepertoire HTBI primers and Arm-PCR of CDR3 regions. TCRdb used MiXCR to reprocess the multiplex PCR reads, holding one entry per CDR3 protein. This sample yields hundreds of thousands of distinct CDR3 sequences, of which roughly 15% are seen a single time; about 12% belongs to the top ten. Time point defined: newly diagnosed GD, antithyroid drugs for less than 3 months. PBMC RNA served as the TCR library source. The sample was also reused in another study, on T cells in Graves' hyperthyroidism and ophthalmopathy.

The material sequenced was peripheral blood mononuclear cells (PBMCs), taken at new diagnosis, from a patient treated with antithyroid drugs. The receptors were gathered from a man between 18 and 35 years old with Graves disease.

This clonotype was seen many times. This sequence joins TRBV28 and TRBJ1-2, with TRBD1 as a possible D gene (6 bases). The CDR3 covers 13 residues. Germline CDR1 reads MDHEN; CDR2 reads SYDVKM. V lost 3 bases to trimming and J lost 10 bases, with 15 bases between them. CDR3 loop: CASSLTGQSFYTF. The CDR3 bases are TGTGCCAGCAGTTTGACGGGACAATCTTTCTACACCTTC.

This clonotype was counted between two and nine times. The chain uses TRBV6-2 or TRBV6-3 and TRBJ2-5; no firm D call. V was clipped by 0 bases and J by 0 bases, with 11 bases between them. Germline values: CDR1 MNHEY, CDR2 SVGEGT. The CDR3 has 16 amino acids. In nucleotides, the CDR3 is TGTGCCAGCAGTTACTCGAAGGGTCACAACCAAGAGACCCAGTACTTC. Its protein is CASSYSKGHNQETQYF.

This clonotype was seen ten or more times. CDR3 in amino acids: CASSRLSRSTVNTEAFF. For the CDR3, the DNA is TGCGCCAGCAGCCGCCTATCGCGATCGACAGTGAACACTGAAGCTTTCTTT. The chain joins TRBV5-1 to TRBJ1-1; perhaps TRBD1 as D (5 bases). CDR3 length: 17 amino acids. The V gene lost 4 bases and the J gene lost 0 bases, with 19 bases spanning the gap. Per germline, CDR1 SGHRS and CDR2 YFSETQ.

Only a few counts were recorded for this clonotype. The chain has TRBV27 and TRBJ2-1, with D possibly TRBD2 on 6 matching bases. The CDR3 covers 16 residues. In germline, CDR1 is MNHEY, CDR2 SMNVEV (reference sequence). V lost 6 bases and J lost 4, with 19 bases in between. The DNA for the CDR3 is TGTGCCAGCAGCCCTAGCGAGAGGGCGTTTTACAATGAGCAGTTCTTC. Amino acids: CASSPSERAFYNEQFF.

The CDR3 nucleotides read TGTGCCAGCAGACTACCGGGCAGACCGAACCAAGAGACCCAGTACTTC. Translation gives CASRLPGRPNQETQYF. This chain joins TRBV6-2 or TRBV6-3 and TRBJ2-5, with D unclear. The CDR3 has 16 amino acids. Germline V CDR1 and CDR2: MNHEY, SVGEGT. V was clipped by 6 bases and J by 0 bases, with 17 bases between them.

The J gene is TRBJ2-4, the V gene TRBV14, with 8 bases fitting TRBD2. Trimming removed 4 bases from V and 4 bases from J; junction bases left unmatched: 0. The CDR3 runs 13 residues. Germline V gene lookup returns CDR1 SGHDN and CDR2 FVKESK. CDR3 in amino acids: CASSPGGKNIQYF. CDR3 DNA: TGTGCCAGCAGCCCGGGGGGGAAAAACATTCAGTACTTC.

This clonotype was detected many times. The V and J genes are TRBV28 and TRBJ2-1, with D unclear. Per germline, CDR1 MDHEN and CDR2 SYDVKM. The CDR3 covers 14 residues. The ends were cut back, 2 bases at V and 7 bases at J, with 12 bases in the middle. The CDR3 reads CASSLSTFMNEQFF. In DNA, the CDR3 is TGTGCCAGCAGTTTAAGCACCTTCATGAATGAGCAGTTCTTC. Full variable domain (remainder filled in from reference TRBV28 and TRBJ2-1): DVKVTQSSRYLVKRTGEKVFLECVQDMDHENMFWYRQDPGLGLRLIYFSYDVKMKEKGDIPEGYSVSREKKERFSLILESASTNQTSMYLCASSLSTFMNEQFFGPGTRLTVL.

This clonotype was seen a few times. The chain is built from TRBV7-9 and TRBJ2-7, with 8 bases that match TRBD1. Looked up from germline, CDR1 is SEHNR and CDR2 is FQNEAQ (reference sequence). The CDR3 has 16 residues. The V gene end was trimmed by 5 bases and the J gene end by 0 bases; junction bases not matched to a gene: 9. The CDR3 sequence is CASSIQTGVPSYEQYF. CDR3 in DNA: TGTGCCAGCAGCATTCAGACAGGGGTCCCCTCCTACGAGCAGTACTTC.

This clonotype appeared a few times. The gene calls are TRBV5-1 and TRBJ2-7; TRBD2 agrees at 8 bases. CDR1 is SGHRS, CDR2 YFSETQ, per germline. The CDR3 contains 16 residues. J gave up 0 bases and V 4 bases, and 9 bases lay outside the gene matches. The CDR3: CASSPGGGRTSYEQYF. The CDR3 DNA sequence: TGCGCCAGCAGCCCGGGCGGGGGGCGGACCTCCTACGAGCAGTACTTC. Supplemented by reference TRBV5-1 and TRBJ2-7, the full variable domain reads KAGVTQTPRYLIKTRGQQVTLSCSPISGHRSVSWYQQTPGQGLQFLFEYFSETQRNKGNFPGRFSGRQFSNSRSEMNVSTLELGDSALYLCASSPGGGRTSYEQYFGPGTRLTVT.

This clonotype has only a few counts. The chain joins TRBV20-1 to TRBJ1-4; 12 bases match TRBD1. CDR1 and CDR2 (germline): DFQATT, SNEGSKA (reference sequence). CDR3 length equals 17 residues. After removal of 7 bases from V and 7 bases from J, the junction contained 16 bases not matched to a gene. The CDR3 here is CSVPLGGQGAGGEKLFF. The CDR3, as DNA: TGCAGTGTTCCCCTGGGGGGACAGGGGGCGGGGGGTGAAAAACTGTTTTTT.

This clonotype was picked up many times. J is TRBJ2-5 and V is TRBV28; 8 bases match TRBD1. CDR3 length: 16 residues. Germline CDR1 is MDHEN and CDR2 is SYDVKM. V shed 0 bases, J shed 2 bases, and the junction held 5 bases outside the gene matches. The CDR3 region is CASSLWGQASQETQYF. CDR3 nucleotides: TGTGCCAGCAGTTTATGGGGACAGGCCTCGCAAGAGACCCAGTACTTC.

This clonotype has ten or more counts. The V gene is TRBV11-3, the J gene TRBJ2-2; D is unresolved. V lost 1 base and J lost 6, with 9 bases in between. In germline, CDR1 is SGHNT, CDR2 YENEEA. The CDR3 sequence is 14 residues long. The CDR3 coding sequence is TGTGCCAGCAGCTTAGTGGGCGGTGCCGGGGAGCTGTTTTTT. Protein: CASSLVGGAGELFF.

This clonotype was seen a handful of times. This sequence joins TRBV3-1 and TRBJ1-5; D gene unclear. CDR1 is LGHDT and CDR2 is YNNKEL in the germline V gene (reference sequence). The V gene lost 3 bases and the J gene lost 4 bases, with 7 bases spanning the gap. This CDR3 region has 13 residues. The CDR3 DNA reads as TGTGCCAGCAGCCAGACACCGAATCAGCCCCAGCATTTT. This translates into CASSQTPNQPQHF.

This clonotype was detected many times. The V gene is TRBV29-1, the J gene TRBJ1-1, with D possibly TRBD1 on 5 matching bases. The V end lost 5 bases, the J end lost 4 bases, and 14 bases lay between the germline ends. CDR1 and CDR2 (germline): SQVTM, ANQGSEA. The CDR3 is made up of 13 amino acids. For the CDR3, the DNA is TGCAGCGTTTCGGGCAGGGTCGGCACTGAAGCTTTCTTT. It specifies CSVSGRVGTEAFF.

The sample holds a few counts of this clonotype. J is TRBJ1-5 and V is TRBV12-3 or TRBV12-4, with TRBD1 matching 7 bases. The CDR3 spans 15 residues. The junction had 7 bases not matched to a gene; V was cut back by 5 bases and J by 3 bases. The CDR3 protein is CASSPRTGLNQPQHF. CDR3 DNA sequence: TGTGCCAGCAGTCCCCGGACAGGCCTCAATCAGCCCCAGCATTTT.

The rearrangement links TRBV20-1 to TRBJ2-1; D not certain. CDR1 and CDR2 (germline): DFQATT, SNEGSKA (reference sequence). With 0 bases removed from V and 11 bases from J, the gap between germline ends came to 8 bases. This CDR3 contains 11 residues. The DNA for the CDR3 is TGCAGTGCTAGAGATCCAAACCAGCAGTTCTTC. Translation: CSARDPNQQFF.

CDR3 protein: CASSHIGGGDTEAFF. The CDR3, as DNA: TGCGCCAGCAGCCACATTGGGGGAGGGGACACTGAAGCTTTCTTT. The chain carries TRBV5-1 and TRBJ1-1; weak D call: TRBD1 (5 bases). From germline, CDR1 is SGHRS and CDR2 YFSETQ. The CDR3 contains 15 residues. Trimming pared 4 bases from V and 3 bases from J, leaving 16 bases between.

This chain uses TRBV19 with TRBJ1-5; 9 bases match TRBD1. J was trimmed by 4 bases and V by 5 bases; bases with no gene match: 6. The CDR3 covers 15 residues. Germline assignment: CDR1 LNHDA and CDR2 SQIVND (reference sequence). CDR3 protein: CASSAWDRVNQPQHF. The CDR3 region has the DNA TGTGCCAGTAGTGCCTGGGACAGGGTGAATCAGCCCCAGCATTTT.

This chain connects TRBV19 to TRBJ2-4; unclear D gene. CDR3 length: 15 residues. Germline V gives CDR1 LNHDA, CDR2 SQIVND (reference sequence). The V end lost 3 bases, the J end lost 5 bases, and 14 bases lay between the germline ends. This chain's CDR3 is CASSIRISVENIQYF. In nucleotides, the CDR3 is TGTGCCAGTAGTATCCGCATCAGCGTCGAAAACATTCAGTACTTC.

The J gene is TRBJ1-5, the V gene TRBV19; D remains unclear. The CDR3 is made up of 15 amino acids. Deletions cut 5 bases from V and 2 bases from J, with 13 bases between. Germline CDR1 is LNHDA and CDR2 is SQIVND (reference sequence). The CDR3 region has the DNA TGTGCCAGTAGTGGGCCACAGCCCGGCAATCAGCCCCAGCATTTT. As protein: CASSGPQPGNQPQHF.

As to this clonotype: One junction end does not reproduce the germline sequence, and a read error may be involved. The chain uses TRBV14 and TRBJ1-3; D remains ambiguous. Germline V gene lookup returns CDR1 SGHDN and CDR2 FVKESK. The CDR3 loop spans 18 amino acids. The CDR3 DNA reads as TGTGCCAGCAGCCAAGAATCCCCGGCGCCAGTCTCTGGAAGCACCATATATTTT. This sequence encodes CASSQESPAPVSGSTIYF.

This clonotype showed up just a few times. The J gene is TRBJ1-2, the V gene TRBV6-5; D possibly corresponds to TRBD1 (5 bases). The CDR3 length is 15 residues. Trimming stripped 0 bases from V and 6 bases from J, with 14 bases between. The germline V gene encodes CDR1 MNHEY and CDR2 SVGAGI. The CDR3 coding sequence is TGTGCCAGCAGTTACTCTTCGGCTGGGGGTAATGGCTACACCTTC. Protein product: CASSYSSAGGNGYTF.